The next 26 T cell receptor beta chains were all read from a single sample in a study of shared clonotypes between healthy human individuals. Libraries were prepared by immunoSEQ multiplex PCR; TCRdb keeps only in-frame clonotypes and omits some of them. The data contain over 1.4 million clones, around 97% of them singletons. The sample taken for sequencing was naive CD4+ T cells sorted from blood. Subset reported: CD45RA+ positively selected. All receptors derive from a man aged 25 to 45 in good health.

The V call is TRBV7-2, the J call TRBJ2-3; no reliable D call. Per the germline V gene, CDR1 is SGHTA and CDR2 is FQGNSA. CDR3 length: 13 residues. V dropped 4 bases and J dropped 4 bases, with 9 bases sitting between them. The CDR3 region has the DNA TGTGCCAGCAGCTCGACAAGGTCAGATACGCAGTATTTT. This codes for CASSSTRSDTQYF.

This chain connects TRBV5-4 to TRBJ2-7; unclear D gene. This CDR3 is 15 amino acids long. Germline lookup yields CDR1 SGHNT and CDR2 YYREEE (reference sequence). Trimming removed 4 bases from V and 4 bases from J, with 18 bases in between. The CDR3 DNA reads as TGTGCCAGCAGCGCCCTCAAGGACGGCCCGTACGAGCAGTACTTC. Its protein product is CASSALKDGPYEQYF.

DNA of the CDR3: TGTGCCAGCAGTTTAGGGACTAGAAGCTCCTACAATGAGCAGTTCTTC. It translates to CASSLGTRSSYNEQFF. V gene TRBV27 combines with J gene TRBJ2-1; 8 nucleotides match TRBD2. Germline CDR1 MNHEY, CDR2 SMNVEV (reference sequence). The CDR3 loop spans 16 amino acids. V was pared by 2 bases and J by 0 bases, with 3 bases of the junction left unmatched.

The chain employs TRBV6-5 and TRBJ1-2; D is ambiguous. The CDR3 consists of 15 residues. Germline V gives CDR1 MNHEY, CDR2 SVGAGI. V was trimmed by 2 bases and J by 6 bases, leaving 16 bases between them. CDR3 sequence (DNA): TGTGCCAGCAGTTACCGGGCGGCGGCCGTGGATGGCTACACCTTC. Translating gives CASSYRAAAVDGYTF.

The chain employs TRBV7-2 and TRBJ2-4; 8 positions agree with TRBD2. After removal of 7 bases from V and 6 bases from J, the junction contained 17 bases not matched to a gene. This CDR3 is 17 amino acids long. Germline V CDR1 and CDR2: SGHTA, FQGNSA. The CDR3 nucleotides are TGTGCCAGCACCCAACGGGGGGGGCAGGAAGCTCGAAACATTCAGTACTTC. Its protein product is CASTQRGGQEARNIQYF.

CDR3 nucleotide sequence: TGTGCCAGCAGTTTATTGGGGGCTGAGGGCACTGAAGCTTTCTTT. Translation gives CASSLLGAEGTEAFF. The V call is TRBV27, the J call TRBJ1-1; D perhaps matches TRBD1 (6 bases). Trimming removed 1 base at V and 4 bases at J, with 13 bases between. The CDR3 length is 15 residues. Germline assignment: CDR1 MNHEY and CDR2 SMNVEV (reference sequence).

The chain has TRBV19 and TRBJ1-1; D not certain. Germline CDR1 LNHDA, CDR2 SQIVND (reference sequence). V was shortened by 0 bases and J by 4 bases, with 12 bases between the two germline ends. This CDR3 contains 15 residues. The chain's CDR3 is CASSIDRLSSTEAFF. CDR3 coding DNA: TGTGCCAGTAGTATAGATCGTCTCAGCAGCACTGAAGCTTTCTTT.

The genes are TRBV28 and TRBJ1-4; TRBD1 matches at 7 bases. V shed 2 bases and J 0 bases; nucleotides not matched to a gene: 6. This CDR3 spans 17 amino acids. Per the germline V gene, CDR1 is MDHEN and CDR2 is SYDVKM. The CDR3 reads CASSLLRQGATNEKLFF. CDR3 coding DNA: TGTGCCAGCAGTTTACTTAGGCAGGGGGCAACTAATGAAAAACTGTTTTTT.

This chain connects TRBV18 to TRBJ2-1, with TRBD1 identical over 7 bases. The CDR3 extends over 16 amino acids. Per the germline V gene, CDR1 is KGHSH and CDR2 is LQKENI. V trimming: 3 bases; J trimming: 10 bases; junction bases outside the gene matches: 15. As DNA, the CDR3 is TGTGCCAGCTCACCCGGAAAAGGGGGCCCTTCTGAGGAGCAGTTCTTC. It translates to CASSPGKGGPSEEQFF.

Here the CDR3 DNA reads TGTGCCAGCAGAGAGGGGGGCCGCAACACCGGGGAGCTGTTTTTT. Its protein is CASREGGRNTGELFF. The chain employs TRBV5-8 and TRBJ2-2; D tentatively reads TRBD1 or TRBD2 (6 bases each). The V end was cut by 5 bases, the J end by 2 bases, with 13 bases between. From germline, CDR1 is SGHTS and CDR2 YDEGEE. This CDR3 has 15 residues.

J is TRBJ2-3 and V is TRBV15; 12 bases fit TRBD1. The V gene end was trimmed by 2 bases and the J gene end by 5 bases; junction bases not matched to a gene: 5. CDR3 length: 16 amino acids. Looked up from germline, CDR1 is LNHNV and CDR2 is YYDKDF (reference sequence). CDR3 DNA: TGTGCCACCAGCAGACCCGGGACAGGGGGCTTAGATACGCAGTATTTT. Amino acid sequence: CATSRPGTGGLDTQYF.

The rearrangement links TRBV10-3 to TRBJ2-1; tentatively, D is TRBD2 (6 bases). Between the trimmed V and J ends, which lost 6 bases and 12 bases, there was a span of 24 bases. The CDR3 spans 15 residues. Germline V gives CDR1 ENHRY, CDR2 SYGVKD. CDR3 in amino acids: CAISKNTIDGRLQFF. DNA of the CDR3: TGTGCCATCAGCAAGAACACAATCGACGGGAGATTGCAGTTCTTC.

The CDR3 here is CATSRDQGDSPTF. The CDR3 DNA is TGTGCCACCAGCAGAGATCAAGGAGACAGCCCCACCTTC. The chain couples TRBV15 to TRBJ1-2; TRBD1 is a possible D gene (5 bases). Germline V gene data show CDR1 as LNHNV and CDR2 as YYDKDF (reference sequence). With 0 bases removed from V and 13 bases from J, the gap between germline ends came to 15 bases. The CDR3 covers 13 residues.

The chain has TRBV7-9 and TRBJ1-5; no clear D gene. V was clipped by 4 bases and J by 5 bases, with 12 bases between them. The CDR3 runs to 14 residues. From germline, CDR1 is SEHNR and CDR2 FQNEAQ (reference sequence). CDR3 region: CASSSDDSYQPQHF. The CDR3 DNA reads TGTGCCAGCAGCTCCGATGATTCCTATCAGCCCCAGCATTTT.

This clone was recorded once. Here the CDR3 reads CAWSPGQFNQPQHF. The CDR3 DNA is TGTGCCTGGAGCCCGGGACAGTTCAATCAGCCCCAGCATTTT. V gene TRBV30 combines with J gene TRBJ1-5, with 7 bases identical to TRBD1. The CDR3 runs 14 residues. Germline trimming cut 3 bases from V and 3 bases from J; bases unmatched to any gene: 5. Germline V gene data show CDR1 as GTSNPN and CDR2 as SVGIG (reference sequence).

CDR3 sequence: CASSAGQGASQETQYF. The DNA for the CDR3 is TGCGCCAGCAGCGCGGGACAGGGGGCTTCCCAAGAGACCCAGTACTTC. The chain joins TRBV5-1 to TRBJ2-5; TRBD1 matches at 12 bases. CDR1 and CDR2 (germline): SGHRS, YFSETQ. The CDR3 consists of 16 residues. The V gene end was trimmed by 4 bases and the J gene end by 1 base; junction bases not matched to a gene: 5.

V is TRBV9 and J is TRBJ2-7, with TRBD1 matching 7 bases. CDR1 SGDLS and CDR2 YYNGEE come from the germline V gene. V lost 0 bases and J lost 2; bases outside the gene matches: 5. The CDR3 length is 15 residues. The CDR3 protein is CASSVASGGPYEQYF. CDR3 nucleotide sequence: TGTGCCAGCAGCGTAGCGTCAGGGGGTCCCTACGAGCAGTACTTC.

This chain joins TRBV6-6 and TRBJ1-4; D unresolved. CDR1 and CDR2 from the germline V gene are MNHNY and SVGAGI (reference sequence). This CDR3 region has 15 residues. The V and J ends lost 7 bases and 0 bases respectively, with 12 bases between them. CDR3 DNA sequence: TGTGCCAGCATAACAGCCACTTCAACTAATGAAAAACTGTTTTTT. Translated: CASITATSTNEKLFF.

The rearrangement links TRBV15 to TRBJ2-1; D uncertain. CDR1 and CDR2 from the germline V gene are LNHNV and YYDKDF (reference sequence). The CDR3 consists of 12 residues. V shed 1 base and J shed 15 bases, with 13 bases lying between them. The CDR3 DNA sequence: TGTGCCACCAGCAGAGCCCCGAGACGACCGTTCTTC. This translates into CATSRAPRRPFF.

This sequence joins TRBV5-1 and TRBJ2-7; maybe TRBD2 (6 bases). Germline V CDR1 and CDR2: SGHRS, YFSETQ. This CDR3 has 19 amino acids. Trimming pared 1 base from V and 3 bases from J, leaving 26 bases between. In DNA, the CDR3 is TGCGCCAGCAGCTTGAAGGGTGTCACGGGGGACGGCCCGGACTACGAGCAGTACTTC. Translation gives CASSLKGVTGDGPDYEQYF.

This chain uses TRBV28 with TRBJ2-7; 8 nucleotides agree with TRBD2. This CDR3 is built from 14 residues. V shed 5 bases and J 3 bases; nucleotides not matched to a gene: 6. Germline-derived CDR1 and CDR2 are MDHEN and SYDVKM. The CDR3 protein is CASSPAGAFYEQYF. The CDR3 DNA sequence: TGTGCCAGCAGTCCAGCGGGAGCTTTCTACGAGCAGTACTTC.

This clone occurred once. Here the CDR3 reads CASSIGRGSGRAGETQYF. The CDR3 DNA sequence: TGTGCCAGTAGTATCGGTAGGGGTAGCGGGAGGGCCGGTGAGACCCAGTACTTC. V is TRBV19 and J is TRBJ2-5, with 11 bases that match TRBD2. The length of the CDR3 is 18 residues. Germline-derived CDR1 and CDR2 are LNHDA and SQIVND (reference sequence). The V segment lost 3 bases and the J segment 5 bases; nucleotides outside the gene matches: 14.

V usage is TRBV29-1 and J usage is TRBJ2-4, with unresolved D. The length of the CDR3 is 14 residues. V was cut by 6 bases and J by 3 bases, with 15 bases left in between. The germline CDR1 and CDR2 sequences are SQVTM and ANQGSEA. The CDR3 here is CSVLRTDDKNIQYF. The CDR3 bases are TGCAGCGTCCTAAGGACGGACGACAAAAACATTCAGTACTTC.

V is TRBV6-6 and J is TRBJ1-2; D remains ambiguous. Germline CDR1 is MNHNY and CDR2 is SVGAGI (reference sequence). With 7 bases removed from V and 1 base from J, the gap between germline ends came to 16 bases. The CDR3 length is 15 residues. The CDR3 here is CASTKTNLINYGYTF. CDR3 bases: TGTGCCAGCACTAAAACCAATCTTATTAACTATGGCTACACCTTC.

This chain joins TRBV5-4 and TRBJ2-7; D tentatively fits TRBD1 or TRBD2 (5 bases each). The V gene lost 0 bases and the J gene lost 2 bases, with 9 bases spanning the gap. CDR3 size: 14 residues. Germline V gene lookup returns CDR1 SGHNT and CDR2 YYREEE (reference sequence). The CDR3 DNA follows: TGTGCCAGCAGCTTGGCCGGGACCCCCTACGAGCAGTACTTC. It yields the protein CASSLAGTPYEQYF.

The genes are TRBV7-7 and TRBJ2-3, with a weak D call TRBD1 (6 bases). Trimming left V 5 bases short and J 10 bases short, with 16 bases between. CDR3 length: 13 amino acids. In germline, CDR1 is SSHAT, CDR2 FNYEAQ (reference sequence). CDR3 sequence reads: CASSDPGGGAQYF. The CDR3 nucleotides read TGTGCCAGCAGCGACCCTGGTGGGGGCGCGCAGTATTTT.